The clone carrying this TCR beta chain was counted between two and nine times. Researchers prepared the TCRbeta library using unique molecular identifiers, the study reports. A single record per CDR3 protein comes from TCRdb applying MiXCR to the PCR reads. The data hold about 440,000 distinct CDR3 sequences, with over 40% observed a single time. Trimming removed 1 base from V and 2 bases from J, with 19 bases in between. Germline V CDR1 and CDR2: DFQATT, SNEGSKA (reference sequence). This CDR3 is 17 amino acids long. This specimen comes from a study of T-cell reconstitution after alpha-beta-depleted transplantation in children.

The chain combines TRBV20-1 with TRBJ2-3; perhaps D is TRBD1 or TRBD2 (5 bases each). This specimen consisted of PBMCs, obtained before TCRalphabeta/CD19-depleted stem cell transplant. The sequence came from a girl aged 2-15 years with aplastic anemia, due to receive a stem cell transplant. As DNA, the CDR3 is TGCAGTGCTAGAGCAAGAGGGACCATGATAGACACAGATACGCAGTATTTT. This translates into CSARARGTMIDTDTQYF.